The next 23 T cell receptor beta chains were all read from a single sample in a study of cytomegalovirus exposure and HLA in healthy donors. Method: immunoSEQ multiplex PCR; TCRdb's copy keeps in-frame clones and lacks some. The top ten hold 0.37% of the sample, which has 250,000 to 300,000 clones, 90% seen once. Sequencing was carried out using PBMCs. The receptor set was obtained from a woman under 30 in good health and CMV-seronegative.

This clone showed up just once. The chain couples TRBV6-6 to TRBJ2-1, with 9 bases lining up with TRBD1. Germline V CDR1 and CDR2: MNHNY, SVGAGI (reference sequence). The V segment lost 4 bases and the J segment 8 bases; nucleotides outside the gene matches: 3. This CDR3 has 13 amino acids. The DNA for the CDR3 is TGTGCCAGCAGTTCAACAGGGGGCGATGAGCAGTTCTTC. Protein: CASSSTGGDEQFF.

V usage is TRBV10-3 and J usage is TRBJ2-3; 11 positions match TRBD2. Germline lookup yields CDR1 ENHRY and CDR2 SYGVKD. This CDR3 has 14 residues. V was pared by 6 bases and J by 2 bases, with 1 base of the junction left unmatched. The CDR3 loop reads CAIRTSGNTDTQYF. The DNA of the CDR3 is TGTGCCATCAGGACTAGCGGGAACACAGATACGCAGTATTTT.

This clone was picked up a small number of times. This chain's CDR3 is CASSPTGADTEAFF. The CDR3, as DNA: TGTGCCAGCAGCCCAACAGGGGCGGACACTGAAGCTTTCTTT. The chain carries TRBV7-6 and TRBJ1-1; 7 bases line up with TRBD1. This CDR3 region has 14 residues. After removal of 5 bases from V and 3 bases from J, the junction contained 6 bases not matched to a gene. Germline CDR1 SGHVS, CDR2 FNYEAQ. Full variable domain (outside the CDR3, taken from reference TRBV7-6 and TRBJ1-1): GAGVSQSPRYKVTKRGQDVALRCDPISGHVSLYWYRQALGQGPEFLTYFNYEAQQDKSGLPNDRFSAERPEGSISTLTIQRTEQRDSAMYRCASSPTGADTEAFFGQGTRLTVV.

The gene calls are TRBV6-5 and TRBJ2-1; TRBD1 matches at 8 bases. CDR1 and CDR2 (germline): MNHEY, SVGAGI. The V and J ends lost 6 bases and 6 bases, in that order; junction bases with no gene match: 10. CDR3 size: 15 residues. In DNA form, the CDR3 reads TGTGCCAGCAGCACGGTCCAGGGGGCCATCAATGAGCAGTTCTTC. Its translation: CASSTVQGAINEQFF.

The genes are TRBV5-6 and TRBJ1-2; 7 nucleotides agree with TRBD1. CDR1 and CDR2 (germline): SGHDT, YYEEEE. V trimming: 1 base; J trimming: 4 bases; junction bases outside the gene matches: 4. The length of the CDR3 is 14 residues. The CDR3 loop is CASSLLQGIYGYTF. Here the CDR3 DNA reads TGTGCCAGCAGCTTGCTACAGGGGATCTATGGCTACACCTTC.

The gene calls are TRBV7-8 and TRBJ1-4; 7 bases align to TRBD1. Germline V gene data show CDR1 as SGHVS and CDR2 as FQNEAQ. The CDR3 has 11 amino acids. Losses at the gene ends were 7 bases for V and 8 bases for J; bases not matched to a gene: 1. CDR3 amino acids: CASKDREKLFF. The DNA for the CDR3 is TGTGCCAGCAAGGACAGGGAAAAACTGTTTTTT.

This clone was found a few times. This rearrangement joins TRBV19 to TRBJ2-2; TRBD1 matches at 11 bases. After removal of 5 bases from V and 6 bases from J, the junction contained 2 bases not matched to a gene. This CDR3 spans 14 amino acids. Germline CDR1 reads LNHDA; CDR2 reads SQIVND (reference sequence). The CDR3 DNA sequence: TGTGCCAGTAGTCGGGGACAGGGGGCCGGGGAGCTGTTTTTT. Translating it yields CASSRGQGAGELFF.

This chain uses TRBV6-5 with TRBJ1-1; tentative D call: TRBD1 (5 bases). Germline lookup yields CDR1 MNHEY and CDR2 SVGAGI. The CDR3 is 15 residues long. V was cut by 2 bases and J by 4 bases, with 14 bases left in between. CDR3 in amino acids: CASSYGGGGGTEAFF. In nucleotides, the CDR3 is TGTGCCAGCAGTTACGGCGGGGGGGGTGGCACTGAAGCTTTCTTT.

This chain connects TRBV5-1 to TRBJ1-1; D is uncertain. The CDR3 runs to 14 residues. Germline CDR1 reads SGHRS; CDR2 reads YFSETQ. V was trimmed by 0 bases and J by 1 base, leaving 7 bases between them. The CDR3 DNA sequence: TGCGCCAGCAGCTTGGGAGAGGGGAACACTGAAGCTTTCTTT. As protein: CASSLGEGNTEAFF.

The chain carries TRBV7-9 and TRBJ1-4; 9 bases line up with TRBD1. Trimming cost V 3 bases and J 6 bases; bases outside gene matches: 5. This CDR3 region has 15 residues. Germline V gives CDR1 SEHNR, CDR2 FQNEAQ (reference sequence). The CDR3 DNA follows: TGTGCCAGCAGCTTCGTCCGGGACAGGGATGAAAAACTGTTTTTT. It encodes CASSFVRDRDEKLFF.

This clone has more than one count but fewer than ten. The chain combines TRBV7-8 with TRBJ2-7; 10 positions agree with TRBD2. V gave up 1 base and J gave up 3 bases; unmatched junction bases: 3. Germline lookup yields CDR1 SGHVS and CDR2 FQNEAQ. The CDR3 sequence is 15 residues long. CDR3 bases: TGTGCCAGCAGCTTAGGGACTAGCGGTTACTACGAGCAGTACGTC. Translating gives CASSLGTSGYYEQYV.

This chain uses TRBV28 with TRBJ1-4; 11 nucleotides agree with TRBD1. The CDR3 is 16 amino acids. Per the germline V gene, CDR1 is MDHEN and CDR2 is SYDVKM. The V gene end was trimmed by 5 bases and the J gene end by 10 bases; junction bases not matched to a gene: 12. CDR3 DNA: TGTGCCAGCAGTGCCGGACAGGGGGCAGGGTACGGAAAACTGTTTTTT. This gives the protein CASSAGQGAGYGKLFF.

V and J are TRBV6-5 and TRBJ2-3, with 8 bases identical to TRBD2. The germline CDR1 and CDR2 sequences are MNHEY and SVGAGI. The junction had 3 bases not matched to a gene; V was cut back by 1 base and J by 6 bases. CDR3 length: 14 residues. This chain's CDR3 is CASSYLTSVDTQYF. In nucleotides, the CDR3 is TGTGCCAGCAGTTACTTGACTAGCGTGGATACGCAGTATTTT.

This clone is a singleton in its sample. The gene calls are TRBV7-9 and TRBJ2-7; unclear D gene. CDR1 and CDR2 from the germline V gene are SEHNR and FQNEAQ (reference sequence). The V and J ends lost 1 base and 3 bases respectively, with 10 bases between them. CDR3 length equals 14 residues. CDR3 amino acids: CASSLEVGNYEQYF. Written as DNA, the CDR3 is TGTGCCAGCAGCTTAGAGGTGGGCAACTACGAGCAGTACTTC.

The V and J genes are TRBV6-1 and TRBJ1-2; 9 bases fit TRBD1. Losses at the gene ends were 8 bases for V and 7 bases for J; bases not matched to a gene: 5. Germline V gene lookup returns CDR1 MNHNS and CDR2 SASEGT. CDR3 length: 12 residues. The CDR3 nucleotides are TGTGCCAGCGGACAGGGGCTGGGTGGCTACACCTTC. Encoded protein: CASGQGLGGYTF.

V is TRBV28 and J is TRBJ2-1; weak D call: TRBD2 (6 bases). Trimming shortened V by 1 base and J by 0 bases, and 10 bases separated the two germline ends. CDR1 and CDR2 from the germline V gene are MDHEN and SYDVKM. The CDR3 sequence is 16 residues long. DNA for the CDR3: TGTGCCAGCAGTTTATTGGGACTTAGCTCCTACAATGAGCAGTTCTTC. This codes for CASSLLGLSSYNEQFF.

V gene TRBV5-1 combines with J gene TRBJ2-7, with D perhaps TRBD1 (6 bases). Trimming removed 4 bases from V and 2 bases from J, with 16 bases in between. The CDR3 has 15 residues. Germline V gene sequence: CDR1 SGHRS, CDR2 YFSETQ. The CDR3 sequence is CASSPYSGTPYEQYF. The CDR3 DNA reads TGCGCCAGCAGCCCCTATTCCGGGACACCCTACGAGCAGTACTTC.

In its sample, this clone was seen a few times. The V call is TRBV2, the J call TRBJ1-2; 7 bases match TRBD1. Germline trimming cut 1 base from V and 6 bases from J; bases unmatched to any gene: 2. The germline V gene encodes CDR1 SNHLY and CDR2 FYNNEI. The CDR3 is 13 residues long. The CDR3 spells CASSEGGGDGYTF. DNA for the CDR3: TGTGCCAGCAGTGAAGGAGGGGGCGATGGCTACACCTTC.

The J gene is TRBJ1-5, the V gene TRBV2; 8 positions match TRBD1. Trimming cost V 5 bases and J 6 bases; bases outside gene matches: 6. In germline, CDR1 is SNHLY, CDR2 FYNNEI. The CDR3 totals 14 residues. The CDR3 nucleotides are TGTGCCAGCAGTTACGGACAGGGAATTCAGCCCCAGCATTTT. Translation gives CASSYGQGIQPQHF.

The chain is built from TRBV19 and TRBJ2-1, with D maybe TRBD2 (6 bases). The V end lost 5 bases, the J end lost 10 bases, and 21 bases lay between the germline ends. This CDR3 is 15 amino acids long. Germline V gene data show CDR1 as LNHDA and CDR2 as SQIVND (reference sequence). As DNA, the CDR3 is TGTGCCAGTAGTCAAACAGAGTCTACCGCGGGGGAGCAGTTCTTC. Translating gives CASSQTESTAGEQFF.

This rearrangement joins TRBV5-1 to TRBJ1-6; D is uncertain. From germline, CDR1 is SGHRS and CDR2 YFSETQ. The CDR3 consists of 18 residues. Trimming cost V 0 bases and J 0 bases, with 13 bases left between them. This chain's CDR3 is CASSLGTTYSSYNSPLHF. As DNA, the CDR3 is TGCGCCAGCAGCTTGGGAACCACCTATAGCTCCTATAATTCACCCCTCCACTTT.

This clone has a single count. The chain recombines TRBV9 with TRBJ1-2; TRBD1 matches 7 bases. The J segment lost 4 bases and the V segment lost 2 bases, leaving 8 bases of the junction unmatched. CDR1 and CDR2 (germline): SGDLS, YYNGEE. This CDR3 is 15 amino acids long. CDR3 bases: TGTGCCAGCAGCGTCCAGGGGGACGGCGCCTATGGCTACACCTTC. Encoded protein: CASSVQGDGAYGYTF.

The rearrangement joins TRBV27 to TRBJ1-2; the match to TRBD1 covers 7 bases. CDR1 is MNHEY, CDR2 SMNVEV, per germline (reference sequence). V trimming: 0 bases; J trimming: 4 bases; junction bases outside the gene matches: 2. This CDR3 has 14 amino acids. CDR3 nucleotides: TGTGCCAGCAGTTTATCAGGGACAGCCTATGGCTACACCTTC. Translation: CASSLSGTAYGYTF.